Below, one T cell receptor beta chain is given with its context. The source of the sample is a study of control samples from healthy donors and cancer patients. Germline loops: CDR1 MNHEY, CDR2 SVGAGI. The CDR3 is made up of 13 amino acids. V gave up 2 bases and J gave up 8 bases, with 10 bases separating them. Method: immunoSEQ multiplex PCR; TCRdb's copy keeps in-frame clones and lacks some. The data show 150,000 to 200,000 clones, 90% seen once. The chain has TRBV6-5 and TRBJ1-3; D not certain. The source of this sequence is a woman in her fifties or sixties in good health. Sequenced material: blood. In nucleotides, the CDR3 is TGTGCCAGCAGTTACACGGTCCGGGACACCATATATTTT. Protein sequence: CASSYTVRDTIYF.